This TCR beta chain was sequenced during a study of blood T cell repertoires in COVID-19. V lost 4 bases to trimming and J lost 6 bases, with 13 bases between them. From germline, CDR1 is SGHVS and CDR2 FQNEAQ. The CDR3 extends over 15 amino acids. This table comes from immunoSEQ multiplex PCR, and its TCRdb copy is limited to in-frame clones, with some not included. The data contain around 150,000 clones, about four fifths of them singletons. This clone appeared a single time. Sequenced material: peripheral blood. The rearrangement links TRBV7-8 to TRBJ1-6, with D perhaps matching TRBD1 (6 bases). The clonotype was recovered from a man between 65 and 85 years old with acute or convalescent COVID-19. The CDR3 DNA is TGTGCCAGCAGCTCGGACAGCTTAATTAATTCACCCCTCCACTTT. Amino acid sequence: CASSSDSLINSPLHF.